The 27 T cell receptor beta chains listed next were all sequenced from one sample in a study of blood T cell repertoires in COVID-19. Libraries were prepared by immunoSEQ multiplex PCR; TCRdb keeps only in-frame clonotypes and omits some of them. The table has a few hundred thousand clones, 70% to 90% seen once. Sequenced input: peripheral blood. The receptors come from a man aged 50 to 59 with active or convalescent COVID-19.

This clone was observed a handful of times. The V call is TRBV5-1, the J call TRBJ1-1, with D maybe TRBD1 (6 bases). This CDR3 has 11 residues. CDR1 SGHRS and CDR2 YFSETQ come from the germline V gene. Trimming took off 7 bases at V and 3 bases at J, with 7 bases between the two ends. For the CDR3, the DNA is TGCGCCAGCCGACAGGACACTGAAGCTTTCTTT. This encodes CASRQDTEAFF.

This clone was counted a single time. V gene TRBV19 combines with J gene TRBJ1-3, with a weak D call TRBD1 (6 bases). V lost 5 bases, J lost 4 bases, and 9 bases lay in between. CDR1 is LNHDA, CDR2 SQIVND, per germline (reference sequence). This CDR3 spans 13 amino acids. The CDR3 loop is CASSSRGGNTIYF. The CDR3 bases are TGTGCCAGTAGTTCCAGGGGAGGAAACACCATATATTTT.

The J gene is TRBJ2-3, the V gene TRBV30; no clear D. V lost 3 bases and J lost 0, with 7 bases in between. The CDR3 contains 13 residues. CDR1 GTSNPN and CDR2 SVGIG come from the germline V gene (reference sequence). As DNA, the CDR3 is TGTGCCTGGAGGGCGGCTAGCACAGATACGCAGTATTTT. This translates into CAWRAASTDTQYF.

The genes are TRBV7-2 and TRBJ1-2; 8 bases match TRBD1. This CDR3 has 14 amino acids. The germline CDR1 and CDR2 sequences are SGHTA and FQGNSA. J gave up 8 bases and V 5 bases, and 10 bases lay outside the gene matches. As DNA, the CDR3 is TGTGCCAGCAGCAGAACCGGGACAGGTGTGGGCTACACCTTC. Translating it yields CASSRTGTGVGYTF.

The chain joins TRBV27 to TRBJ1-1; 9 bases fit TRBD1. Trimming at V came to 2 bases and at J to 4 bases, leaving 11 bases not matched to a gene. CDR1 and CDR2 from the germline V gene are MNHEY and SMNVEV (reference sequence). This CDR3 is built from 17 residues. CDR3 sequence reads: CASSLAPRTGASTEAFF. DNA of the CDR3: TGTGCCAGCAGTTTAGCCCCCCGGACAGGGGCGTCCACTGAAGCTTTCTTT.

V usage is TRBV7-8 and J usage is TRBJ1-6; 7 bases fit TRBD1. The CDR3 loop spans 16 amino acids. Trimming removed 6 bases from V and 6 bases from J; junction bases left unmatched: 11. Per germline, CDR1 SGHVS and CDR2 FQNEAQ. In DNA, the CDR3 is TGTGCCAGCAGTCCTTTCCGACAGGGCGGTAATTCACCCCTCCACTTT. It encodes CASSPFRQGGNSPLHF.

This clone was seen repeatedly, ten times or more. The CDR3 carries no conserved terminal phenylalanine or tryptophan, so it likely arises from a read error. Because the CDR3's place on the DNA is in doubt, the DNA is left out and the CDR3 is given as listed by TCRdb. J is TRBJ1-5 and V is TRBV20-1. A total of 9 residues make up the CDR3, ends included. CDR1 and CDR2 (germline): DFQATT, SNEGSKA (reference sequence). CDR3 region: CSARGRDAL.

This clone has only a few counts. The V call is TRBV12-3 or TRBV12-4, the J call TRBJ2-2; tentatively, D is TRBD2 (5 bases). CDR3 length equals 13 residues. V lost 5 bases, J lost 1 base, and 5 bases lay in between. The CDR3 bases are TGTGCCAGCAGTGGAGGGAACACCGGGGAGCTGTTTTTT. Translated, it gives CASSGGNTGELFF.

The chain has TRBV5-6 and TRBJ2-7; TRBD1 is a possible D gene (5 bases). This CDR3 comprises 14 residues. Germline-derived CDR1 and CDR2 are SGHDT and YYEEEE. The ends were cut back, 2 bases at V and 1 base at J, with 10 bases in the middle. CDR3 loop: CASSLDSRSYEQYF. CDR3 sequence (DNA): TGTGCCAGCAGCTTAGACAGCCGTTCCTACGAGCAGTACTTC.

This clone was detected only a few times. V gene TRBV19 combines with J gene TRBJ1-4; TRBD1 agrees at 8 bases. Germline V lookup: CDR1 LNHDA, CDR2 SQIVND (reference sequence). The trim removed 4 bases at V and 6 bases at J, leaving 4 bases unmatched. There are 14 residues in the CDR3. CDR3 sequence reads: CASSTRTGHEKLFF. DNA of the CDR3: TGTGCCAGTAGTACCCGGACAGGGCATGAAAAACTGTTTTTT.

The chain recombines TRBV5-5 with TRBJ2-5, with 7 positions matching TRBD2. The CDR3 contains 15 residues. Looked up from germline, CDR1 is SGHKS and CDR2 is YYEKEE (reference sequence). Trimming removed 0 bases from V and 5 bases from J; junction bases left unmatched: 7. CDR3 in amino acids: CASSLDRAGRETQYF. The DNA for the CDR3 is TGTGCCAGCAGCTTGGATCGAGCGGGGAGGGAGACCCAGTACTTC.

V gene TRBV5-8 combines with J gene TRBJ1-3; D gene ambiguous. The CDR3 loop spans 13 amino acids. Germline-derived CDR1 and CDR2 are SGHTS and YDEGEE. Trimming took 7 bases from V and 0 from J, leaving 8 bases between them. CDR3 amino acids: CASAGRSGNTIYF. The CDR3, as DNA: TGTGCCAGCGCGGGCCGCTCTGGAAACACCATATATTTT.

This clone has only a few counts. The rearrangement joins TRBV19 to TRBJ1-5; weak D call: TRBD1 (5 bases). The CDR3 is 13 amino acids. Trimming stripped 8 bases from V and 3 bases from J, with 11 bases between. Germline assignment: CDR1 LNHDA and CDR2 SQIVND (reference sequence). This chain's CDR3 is CASCDSPNQPQHF. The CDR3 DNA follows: TGTGCCAGTTGTGACAGTCCCAATCAGCCCCAGCATTTT. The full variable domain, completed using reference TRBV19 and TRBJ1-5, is DGGITQSPKYLFRKEGQNVTLSCEQNLNHDAMYWYRQDPGQGLRLIYYSQIVNDFQKGDIAEGYSVSREKKESFPLTVTSAQKNPTAFYLCASCDSPNQPQHFGDGTRLSIL.

The CDR3: CASSPPAGGFSYNEQFF. The DNA of the CDR3 is TGTGCCAGCAGTCCCCCGGCGGGAGGATTTTCCTACAATGAGCAGTTCTTC. The rearrangement links TRBV27 to TRBJ2-1, with 8 bases lining up with TRBD2. Germline CDR1 is MNHEY and CDR2 is SMNVEV (reference sequence). The CDR3 covers 17 residues. The J segment lost 1 base and the V segment lost 5 bases, leaving 10 bases of the junction unmatched.

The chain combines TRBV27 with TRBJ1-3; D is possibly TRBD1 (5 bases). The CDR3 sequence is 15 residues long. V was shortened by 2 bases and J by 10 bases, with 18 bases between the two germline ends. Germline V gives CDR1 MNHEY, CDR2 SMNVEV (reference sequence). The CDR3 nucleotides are TGTGCCAGCAGTTTAGGCAGGGTAATCAAATCGACCATATATTTT. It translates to CASSLGRVIKSTIYF.

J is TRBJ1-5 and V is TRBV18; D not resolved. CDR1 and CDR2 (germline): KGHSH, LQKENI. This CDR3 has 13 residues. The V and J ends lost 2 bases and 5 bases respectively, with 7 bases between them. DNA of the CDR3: TGTGCCAGCTCACCAACAGTAGATCAGCCCCAGCATTTT. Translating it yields CASSPTVDQPQHF.

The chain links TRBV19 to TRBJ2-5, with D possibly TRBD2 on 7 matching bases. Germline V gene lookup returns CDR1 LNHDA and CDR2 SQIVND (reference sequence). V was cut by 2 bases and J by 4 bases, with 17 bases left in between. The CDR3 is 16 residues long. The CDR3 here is CASSIRGRVEGETQYF. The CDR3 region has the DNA TGTGCCAGTAGTATAAGGGGGAGGGTAGAGGGAGAGACCCAGTACTTC. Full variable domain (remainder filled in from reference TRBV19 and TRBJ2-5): DGGITQSPKYLFRKEGQNVTLSCEQNLNHDAMYWYRQDPGQGLRLIYYSQIVNDFQKGDIAEGYSVSREKKESFPLTVTSAQKNPTAFYLCASSIRGRVEGETQYFGPGTRLLVL.

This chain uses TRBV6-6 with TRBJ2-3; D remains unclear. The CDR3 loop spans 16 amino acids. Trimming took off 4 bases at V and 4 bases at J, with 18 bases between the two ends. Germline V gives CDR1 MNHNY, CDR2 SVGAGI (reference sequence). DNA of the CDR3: TGTGCCAGCAGTTTACGAAAGAGCGCTGCCCCAGATACGCAGTATTTT. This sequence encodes CASSLRKSAAPDTQYF.

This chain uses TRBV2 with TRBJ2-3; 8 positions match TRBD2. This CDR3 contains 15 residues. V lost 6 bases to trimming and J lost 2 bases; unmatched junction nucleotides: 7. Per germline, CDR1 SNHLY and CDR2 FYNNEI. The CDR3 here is CASSVSGMPTDTQYF. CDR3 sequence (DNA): TGTGCCAGCAGCGTTAGCGGGATGCCCACAGATACGCAGTATTTT.

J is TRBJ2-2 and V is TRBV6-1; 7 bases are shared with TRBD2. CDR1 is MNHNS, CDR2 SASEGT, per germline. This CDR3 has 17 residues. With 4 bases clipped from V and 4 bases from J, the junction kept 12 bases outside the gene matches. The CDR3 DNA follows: TGTGCCAGCAGTGCTAAAGCGGGGTACGGGACCACCGGGGAGCTGTTTTTT. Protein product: CASSAKAGYGTTGELFF.

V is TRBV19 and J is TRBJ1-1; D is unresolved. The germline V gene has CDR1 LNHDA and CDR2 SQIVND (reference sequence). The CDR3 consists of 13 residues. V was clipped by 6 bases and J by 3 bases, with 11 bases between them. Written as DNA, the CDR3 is TGTGCCAGTAGCCCCCAGGTGGACACTGAAGCTTTCTTT. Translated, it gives CASSPQVDTEAFF.

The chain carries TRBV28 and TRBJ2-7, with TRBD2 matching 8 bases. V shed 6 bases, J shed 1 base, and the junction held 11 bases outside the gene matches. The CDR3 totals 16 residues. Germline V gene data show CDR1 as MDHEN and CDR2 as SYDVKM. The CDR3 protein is CASRGVMAGGSYEQYF. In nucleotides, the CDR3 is TGTGCCAGCAGGGGAGTTATGGCGGGAGGTTCCTACGAGCAGTACTTC.

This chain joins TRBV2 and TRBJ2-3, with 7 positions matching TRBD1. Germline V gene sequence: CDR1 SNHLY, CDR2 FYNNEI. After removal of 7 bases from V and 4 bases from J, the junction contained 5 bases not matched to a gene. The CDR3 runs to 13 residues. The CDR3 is CASKTGQSDTQYF. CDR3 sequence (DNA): TGTGCCAGCAAGACAGGGCAGTCAGATACGCAGTATTTT.

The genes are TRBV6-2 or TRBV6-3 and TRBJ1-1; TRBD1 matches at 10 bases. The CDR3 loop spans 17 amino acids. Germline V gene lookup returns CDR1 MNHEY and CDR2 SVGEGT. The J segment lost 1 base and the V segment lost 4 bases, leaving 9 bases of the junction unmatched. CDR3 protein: CASSFLRDRGTNTEAFF. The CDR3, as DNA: TGTGCCAGCAGTTTCCTCCGGGACAGGGGAACGAACACTGAAGCTTTCTTT.

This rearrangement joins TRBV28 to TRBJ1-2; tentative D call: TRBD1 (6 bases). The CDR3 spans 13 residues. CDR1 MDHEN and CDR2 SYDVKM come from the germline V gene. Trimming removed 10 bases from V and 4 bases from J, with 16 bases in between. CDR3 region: CATQQGDPYGYTF. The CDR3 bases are TGTGCCACTCAACAGGGCGATCCCTATGGCTACACCTTC.

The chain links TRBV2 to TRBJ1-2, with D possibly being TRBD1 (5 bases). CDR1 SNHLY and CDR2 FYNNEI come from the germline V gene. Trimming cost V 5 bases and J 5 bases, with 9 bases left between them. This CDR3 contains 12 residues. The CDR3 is CASSNDRYGYTF. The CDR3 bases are TGTGCCAGCAGTAATGACAGATATGGCTACACCTTC.

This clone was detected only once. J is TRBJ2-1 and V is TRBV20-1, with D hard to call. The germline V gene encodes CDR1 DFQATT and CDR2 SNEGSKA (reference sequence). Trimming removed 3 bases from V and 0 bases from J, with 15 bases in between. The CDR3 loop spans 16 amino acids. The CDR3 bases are TGCAGTGCTAGTCCGTCCGCGGCCGTCTCCTACAATGAGCAGTTCTTC. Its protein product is CSASPSAAVSYNEQFF.